The 23 T cell receptor beta chains reported below all come from one sample, sequenced in a study of Ad26.COV2.S vaccination and SARS-CoV-2 variants. Treatment described: about 20 received Ad26.COV2.S at low or high dose, single or two shots; roughly five received placebo; per-sample allocation not given. Day 63 after the first vaccine or placebo injection was the time point for sampling. Clones were read by immunoSEQ multiplex PCR, and TCRdb kept only the in-frame ones, dropping some. The table has roughly 350,000 clones, 80% to 90% seen once; the top ten hold 5%. The sample here was peripheral blood, taken in a trial of Ad26.COV2.S vaccine versus placebo. These TCRs come from a person aged 18-60 years who received the Ad26.COV2.S COVID-19 vaccine or a placebo.

The chain is built from TRBV6-6 and TRBJ1-4; 7 bases agree with TRBD1. Trimming cost V 1 base and J 8 bases; bases outside gene matches: 4. CDR1 and CDR2 from the germline V gene are MNHNY and SVGAGI (reference sequence). This CDR3 is 14 amino acids long. CDR3 protein: CASSYYRGGEKLFF. The CDR3 bases are TGTGCCAGCAGTTACTACAGGGGAGGCGAAAAACTGTTTTTT.

The rearrangement uses TRBV7-2 and TRBJ2-2, with 15 bases fitting TRBD2. This CDR3 is built from 18 residues. Germline V lookup: CDR1 SGHTA, CDR2 FQGNSA. Germline trimming cut 1 base from V and 4 bases from J; bases unmatched to any gene: 4. The CDR3 reads CASSLGTSGGAPTGELFF. The CDR3, as DNA: TGTGCCAGCAGCTTAGGGACTAGCGGGGGGGCCCCCACCGGGGAGCTGTTTTTT.

V gene TRBV18 combines with J gene TRBJ2-1; 9 bases are shared with TRBD1. Germline CDR1 KGHSH, CDR2 LQKENI. The CDR3 runs 17 residues. V lost 6 bases to trimming and J lost 9 bases; unmatched junction nucleotides: 18. CDR3 protein: CASSPRSGQGSSVEQFF. DNA for the CDR3: TGTGCCAGCTCCCCGAGGTCAGGACAGGGGTCATCTGTTGAGCAGTTCTTC.

This chain joins TRBV12-5 and TRBJ2-7; D perhaps matches TRBD1 (6 bases). The ends were cut back, 0 bases at V and 4 bases at J, with 19 bases in the middle. The CDR3 totals 17 residues. Germline V gene data show CDR1 as LGHNT and CDR2 as FRNRAP. For the CDR3, the DNA is TGTGCTAGTGGTTTGGTCTCCACAGGGCAGGATCCGTACGAGCAGTACTTC. Protein product: CASGLVSTGQDPYEQYF.

This sequence joins TRBV4-2 and TRBJ1-3; D is perhaps TRBD1 (6 bases). The CDR3 consists of 17 residues. With 0 bases removed from V and 4 bases from J, the gap between germline ends came to 16 bases. Germline V gene data show CDR1 as LGHNA and CDR2 as YNFKEQ. CDR3 in DNA: TGTGCCAGCAGCCAAGAGGGGGCAGGGATCTCCGGAAACACCATATATTTT. Translated: CASSQEGAGISGNTIYF.

This clone occurred once. This chain joins TRBV7-8 and TRBJ1-2; D ambiguous. CDR1 and CDR2 (germline): SGHVS, FQNEAQ. The V gene lost 1 base and the J gene lost 4 bases, with 16 bases spanning the gap. The CDR3 runs 16 residues. The CDR3 spells CASSLVEREFGYGYTF. In DNA, the CDR3 is TGTGCCAGCAGCTTAGTCGAGAGGGAGTTTGGCTATGGCTACACCTTC.

This chain connects TRBV5-1 to TRBJ2-7, with D tentatively TRBD2 (6 bases). V lost 1 base and J lost 6, with 8 bases in between. The V gene's germline CDR1 is SGHRS and CDR2 YFSETQ. The CDR3 contains 12 residues. CDR3 sequence: CASSLKGGEQYF. The CDR3 DNA reads as TGCGCCAGCAGCTTGAAGGGAGGCGAGCAGTACTTC.

The chain uses TRBV3-1 (or the pseudogene TRBV3-2) and TRBJ2-1; 7 bases are a match to TRBD2. The CDR3 covers 15 residues. The V and J ends lost 0 bases and 7 bases, in that order; junction bases with no gene match: 6. Germline assignment: CDR1 LGHDT and CDR2 YNNKEL (reference sequence). The CDR3 bases are TGTGCCAGCAGCCAAGAGATCGGGGGGTGGAATGAGCAGTTCTTC. This codes for CASSQEIGGWNEQFF.

The chain has TRBV19 and TRBJ1-4; possibly TRBD1 for D (5 bases). There are 15 residues in the CDR3. V was clipped by 7 bases and J by 3 bases, with 15 bases between them. Germline CDR1 is LNHDA and CDR2 is SQIVND (reference sequence). The CDR3 reads CASTLRGSPNEKLFF. DNA for the CDR3: TGTGCCAGTACTCTTCGGGGCTCGCCTAATGAAAAACTGTTTTTT.

The chain joins TRBV6-2 or TRBV6-3 to TRBJ2-5; D possibly corresponds to TRBD2 (5 bases). Looked up from germline, CDR1 is MNHEY and CDR2 is SVGEGT. This CDR3 is built from 15 residues. The V gene lost 6 bases and the J gene lost 4 bases, with 18 bases spanning the gap. The CDR3 nucleotides are TGTGCCAGCAGCGAATACGTCGGGGTGCGAGAGACCCAGTACTTC. Its protein product is CASSEYVGVRETQYF.

The genes are TRBV6-5 and TRBJ2-3; TRBD2 aligns across 9 bases. Germline lookup yields CDR1 MNHEY and CDR2 SVGAGI. The V and J ends lost 4 bases and 0 bases, in that order; junction bases with no gene match: 2. This CDR3 is 15 amino acids long. The CDR3 sequence is CASSLAGASTDTQYF. The CDR3 bases are TGTGCCAGCAGTTTAGCGGGGGCAAGCACAGATACGCAGTATTTT.

CDR3: CASSPWDSDYSGNTIYF. DNA for the CDR3: TGTGCCAGCAGCCCTTGGGACTCGGATTATTCTGGAAACACCATATATTTT. The rearrangement joins TRBV16 to TRBJ1-3, with a tentative D call TRBD1 (5 bases). The CDR3 totals 17 residues. Germline loops: CDR1 KGHSY, CDR2 FQNENV. With 4 bases removed from V and 1 base from J, the gap between germline ends came to 17 bases.

J is TRBJ2-2 and V is TRBV15; D perhaps matches TRBD1 (6 bases). Looked up from germline, CDR1 is LNHNV and CDR2 is YYDKDF (reference sequence). The CDR3 is 17 residues long. The germline V and J ends were trimmed by 0 bases and 4 bases, with 15 bases remaining between them. This chain's CDR3 is CATSRDAMGAVTGELFF. DNA of the CDR3: TGTGCCACCAGCAGAGATGCCATGGGGGCTGTCACCGGGGAGCTGTTTTTT.

The rearrangement uses TRBV28 and TRBJ2-5; 7 nucleotides align to TRBD2. V shed 2 bases, J shed 5 bases, and the junction held 5 bases outside the gene matches. Germline V gene data show CDR1 as MDHEN and CDR2 as SYDVKM. The length of the CDR3 is 14 residues. In nucleotides, the CDR3 is TGTGCCAGCAGTTTAGGCGGGAGTTCGGAGACCCAGTACTTC. Translating gives CASSLGGSSETQYF.

The chain employs TRBV28 and TRBJ2-7; D gene ambiguous. V was clipped by 6 bases and J by 6 bases, with 18 bases between them. Per the germline V gene, CDR1 is MDHEN and CDR2 is SYDVKM. There are 14 residues in the CDR3. CDR3 coding DNA: TGTGCCAGCAGCGATTCGGGCCTCCGGGCCGAGCAGTACTTC. Translated: CASSDSGLRAEQYF.

The rearrangement links TRBV11-2 to TRBJ2-2; 8 bases match TRBD2. This CDR3 contains 17 residues. With 3 bases clipped from V and 5 bases from J, the junction kept 11 bases outside the gene matches. The germline V gene encodes CDR1 SGHAT and CDR2 FQNNGV. The CDR3 coding sequence is TGTGCCAGCAGCTTCACGTTCCGGGGGGGAACGACCGGGGAGCTGTTTTTT. Encoded protein: CASSFTFRGGTTGELFF.

The J gene is TRBJ2-2, the V gene TRBV6-5; TRBD1 or TRBD2 may be the D gene (5 bases each). The CDR3 loop spans 16 amino acids. Per the germline V gene, CDR1 is MNHEY and CDR2 is SVGAGI. The V gene lost 3 bases and the J gene lost 0 bases, with 11 bases spanning the gap. DNA of the CDR3: TGTGCCAGCAGTTATCGGGACGGTACGAACACCGGGGAGCTGTTTTTT. This codes for CASSYRDGTNTGELFF.

CDR3 in DNA: TGTGCCACCAGTGATTTGCGGGAGTTAGTCTACGAGCAGTACTTC. This encodes CATSDLRELVYEQYF. V is TRBV24-1 and J is TRBJ2-7, with D possibly matching TRBD2 (6 bases). This CDR3 has 15 amino acids. The germline gives CDR1 KGHDR, CDR2 SFDVKD. Trimming left V 0 bases short and J 3 bases short, with 11 bases between.

The chain employs TRBV5-1 and TRBJ2-7; 9 nucleotides align to TRBD1. Germline V gene lookup returns CDR1 SGHRS and CDR2 YFSETQ. The CDR3 has 13 residues. Trimming cost V 3 bases and J 3 bases; bases outside gene matches: 1. CDR3 DNA sequence: TGCGCCAGCAGCTCGGACAGGGGCTACGAGCAGTACTTC. It codes for CASSSDRGYEQYF.

The chain carries TRBV6-4 and TRBJ2-3; D is perhaps TRBD2 (7 bases). This CDR3 spans 14 amino acids. The ends were cut back, 7 bases at V and 4 bases at J, with 15 bases in the middle. The germline gives CDR1 MRHNA, CDR2 SNTAGT. The CDR3 protein is CASKITGGSDTQYF. DNA of the CDR3: TGTGCCAGCAAGATTACGGGGGGCTCAGATACGCAGTATTTT.

The rearrangement uses TRBV7-2 and TRBJ1-4; D unclear. The germline V gene has CDR1 SGHTA and CDR2 FQGNSA. The ends were cut back, 4 bases at V and 0 bases at J, with 6 bases in the middle. This CDR3 comprises 14 residues. The CDR3 region is CASSSPTTNEKLFF. CDR3 DNA: TGTGCCAGCAGCTCTCCAACAACTAATGAAAAACTGTTTTTT.

The V call is TRBV5-4, the J call TRBJ2-3; tentatively, D is TRBD1 or TRBD2 (7 bases each). The germline CDR1 and CDR2 sequences are SGHNT and YYREEE (reference sequence). This CDR3 comprises 16 residues. The germline V and J ends were trimmed by 4 bases and 0 bases, with 15 bases remaining between them. CDR3 DNA sequence: TGTGCCAGCAGCCAGGGGGGGAAGGCTAGCACAGATACGCAGTATTTT. Its protein product is CASSQGGKASTDTQYF.

DNA for the CDR3: TGTGCCAGCAGTTCGTTGGGGGAAAAGTACGAGCAGTACTTC. Translated, it gives CASSSLGEKYEQYF. V and J are TRBV28 and TRBJ2-7, with D perhaps given as TRBD1 or TRBD2 (5 bases each). Trimming left V 4 bases short and J 4 bases short, with 14 bases between. Per germline, CDR1 MDHEN and CDR2 SYDVKM. The CDR3 length is 14 residues.